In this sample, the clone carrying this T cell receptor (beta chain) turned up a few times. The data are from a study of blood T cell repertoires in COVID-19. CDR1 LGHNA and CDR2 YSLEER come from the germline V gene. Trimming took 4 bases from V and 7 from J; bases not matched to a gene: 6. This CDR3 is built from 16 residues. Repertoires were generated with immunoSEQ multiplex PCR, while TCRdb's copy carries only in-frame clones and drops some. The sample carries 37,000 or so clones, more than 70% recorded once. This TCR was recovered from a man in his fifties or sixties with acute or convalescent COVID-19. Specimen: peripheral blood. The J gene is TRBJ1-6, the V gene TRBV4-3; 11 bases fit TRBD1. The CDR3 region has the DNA TGCGCCAGCAGCCGAAGTGGACAGGGGGCCAATTCACCCCTCCACTTT. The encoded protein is CASSRSGQGANSPLHF.